This passage covers 26 T cell receptor beta chains from one sample sequenced in a study of spatial heterogeneity in lung cancer. Study conclusions and caveats: Mutation counts in tumors were tracked by counts of expanded intratumoral alpha and beta TCRs.

Time point meaning: sample taken at primary tumor resection. No antigen has been assigned to these receptors. TCRdb passed the 5' RACE reads through MiXCR, listing each CDR3 protein once. The sample has some 14,000 distinct CDR3 sequences, around 5.4% seen once. This sample comprised lung tumor tissue, obtained at surgery. Every receptor here comes from a female donor with early-stage non-small cell lung cancer.

This clonotype was seen ten or more times. Because the library targeted alpha chains, this beta chain is an off-target read whose size means little. The chain recombines TRBV11-2 with TRBJ1-4, with D uncertain. V was clipped by 3 bases and J by 5 bases, with 10 bases between them. This CDR3 has 14 amino acids. Germline V lookup: CDR1 SGHAT, CDR2 FQNNGV. Written as DNA, the CDR3 is TGTGCCAGCAGCTTTGGCGGGTGGAATGAAAAACTGTTTTTT. Translated, it gives CASSFGGWNEKLFF.

This clonotype was seen repeatedly, ten times or more. Found in a library prepared for alpha chains, this beta chain is an off-target read, and its abundance has little meaning. The chain recombines TRBV6-6 with TRBJ1-2, with 8 bases lining up with TRBD1. CDR1 and CDR2 (germline): MNHNY, SVGAGI (reference sequence). V gave up 7 bases and J gave up 4 bases; unmatched junction bases: 5. There are 13 residues in the CDR3. The CDR3 coding sequence is TGTGCCAGCAACGGACAGGGAAGCTATGGCTACACCTTC. This codes for CASNGQGSYGYTF.

This clonotype has at least ten counts. This beta chain is a stray read from a library made for alpha chains; its abundance is not meaningful. The CDR3 sequence is CASSPAGSTDTQYF. CDR3 nucleotides: TGTGCCAGCAGTCCCGCTGGGAGCACAGATACGCAGTATTTT. The chain joins TRBV12-3 or TRBV12-4 to TRBJ2-3; D gene ambiguous. Trimming shortened V by 5 bases and J by 0 bases, and 9 bases separated the two germline ends. This CDR3 region has 14 residues.

In regard to this clonotype: Found in a library prepared for alpha chains, this beta chain is an off-target read, and its abundance has little meaning. The gene calls are TRBV11-2 and TRBJ2-1; D is undetermined. There are 16 residues in the CDR3. CDR1 and CDR2 from the germline V gene are SGHAT and FQNNGV. V lost 5 bases to trimming and J lost 6 bases, with 20 bases between them. CDR3 amino acids: CASSDPLGRKPNEQFF. DNA of the CDR3: TGTGCCAGCAGCGACCCCCTCGGCCGCAAACCCAATGAGCAGTTCTTC.

This clonotype was counted at least ten times. The library was built for alpha chains, so this beta chain is an off-target read and its size means little. The chain carries TRBV5-6 and TRBJ2-2, with unresolved D. Per the germline V gene, CDR1 is SGHDT and CDR2 is YYEEEE. Trimming removed 4 bases from V and 2 bases from J, with 15 bases in between. CDR3 size: 16 residues. The CDR3 nucleotides read TGTGCCAGCAGCGAGGTGCTTACTTTAAACACCGGGGAGCTGTTTTTT. This codes for CASSEVLTLNTGELFF.

This clonotype was found many times. This beta chain appears as a stray read in a library generated for alpha chains; its size is not informative. The chain employs TRBV9 and TRBJ1-1, with 8 bases matching TRBD1. The CDR3 totals 16 residues. Trimming took 0 bases from V and 0 from J; bases not matched to a gene: 4. The germline CDR1 and CDR2 sequences are SGDLS and YYNGEE. The CDR3 protein is CASSVVTGVMNTEAFF. The CDR3 DNA is TGTGCCAGCAGCGTAGTGACAGGGGTCATGAACACTGAAGCTTTCTTT.

This clonotype was recorded many times. A library made for alpha chains picked up this beta chain off target, so its size means little. The chain joins TRBV7-2 to TRBJ2-5, with D possibly matching TRBD2 (6 bases). The CDR3 has 13 amino acids. Germline V gives CDR1 SGHTA, CDR2 FQGNSA. Between the trimmed V and J ends, which lost 4 bases and 5 bases, there was a span of 11 bases. The CDR3 coding sequence is TGTGCCAGCAGCTACCGGGGGTTGGAGACCCAGTACTTC. Its protein product is CASSYRGLETQYF.

In its sample, this clonotype was seen many times. For a library built for alpha chains, this beta chain is a stray read; little rests on its size. The rearrangement links TRBV7-9 to TRBJ2-2, with unresolved D. V lost 3 bases and J 0 bases, leaving 11 bases between the germline ends. This CDR3 has 16 amino acids. Germline V gene sequence: CDR1 SEHNR, CDR2 FQNEAQ (reference sequence). CDR3 DNA: TGTGCCAGCAGCTTTTCCTTGACCGCGAACACCGGGGAGCTGTTTTTT. Amino acids: CASSFSLTANTGELFF.

This clonotype was detected only a few times. This beta chain came through as a stray read in a library set up for alpha chains, and its size says little. V and J are TRBV7-9 and TRBJ2-6; D not certain. The V and J ends lost 4 bases and 2 bases respectively, with 6 bases between them. The CDR3 is 14 amino acids. Germline assignment: CDR1 SEHNR and CDR2 FQNEAQ (reference sequence). DNA for the CDR3: TGTGCCAGCAGCTATAGTACTGGGGCCAACGTCCTGACTTTC. This gives the protein CASSYSTGANVLTF.

At least ten counts were recorded for this clonotype. This beta chain appears as a stray read in a library generated for alpha chains; its size is not informative. V is TRBV2 and J is TRBJ1-1, with D perhaps matching TRBD1 (5 bases). The ends were cut back, 0 bases at V and 6 bases at J, with 14 bases in the middle. CDR1 and CDR2 from the germline V gene are SNHLY and FYNNEI. This CDR3 contains 15 residues. The CDR3 loop reads CASSEALLWGAEAFF. CDR3 nucleotide sequence: TGTGCCAGCAGTGAAGCGTTACTTTGGGGCGCTGAAGCTTTCTTT.

This clonotype has a count of ten or more. This beta chain is an unintended read in a library built for alpha chains; its size means little. The V and J genes are TRBV5-5 and TRBJ1-2; 7 bases align to TRBD1. CDR1 SGHKS and CDR2 YYEKEE come from the germline V gene (reference sequence). Germline trimming cut 4 bases from V and 7 bases from J; bases unmatched to any gene: 7. The CDR3 runs to 13 residues. CDR3 in amino acids: CASSVGTDAGYTF. CDR3 nucleotide sequence: TGTGCCAGCAGCGTAGGGACAGACGCTGGCTACACCTTC.

This clonotype has a count of ten or more. Since it is a stray read in a library aimed at alpha chains, this beta chain has a size that is not meaningful. The chain couples TRBV6-2 or TRBV6-3 to TRBJ2-5, with 10 positions matching TRBD2. Per germline, CDR1 MNHEY and CDR2 SVGEGT. The CDR3 is 17 amino acids. V trimming: 0 bases; J trimming: 3 bases; junction bases outside the gene matches: 7. CDR3 in DNA: TGTGCCAGCAGTTACTCTTCACTAGCGGGGAGAAAAGAGACCCAGTACTTC. Its translation is CASSYSSLAGRKETQYF.

This clonotype was picked up many times. The library was built for alpha chains, so this beta chain is an off-target read and its size means little. The chain carries TRBV3-1 and TRBJ2-7; D tentatively reads TRBD1 or TRBD2 (5 bases each). The CDR3 has 13 amino acids. The germline V gene encodes CDR1 LGHDT and CDR2 YNNKEL (reference sequence). Trimming took off 4 bases at V and 3 bases at J, with 10 bases between the two ends. CDR3 sequence reads: CASSRGARYEQYF. CDR3 coding DNA: TGTGCCAGCAGCCGAGGGGCCCGCTACGAGCAGTACTTC.

This clonotype has a count of ten or more. This beta chain is a stray sequence in a library constructed for alpha chains; its clone size is not meaningful. The rearrangement uses TRBV7-9 and TRBJ2-7; D unresolved. Trimming shortened V by 5 bases and J by 3 bases, and 8 bases separated the two germline ends. This CDR3 region has 12 residues. Germline V gene data show CDR1 as SEHNR and CDR2 as FQNEAQ (reference sequence). DNA for the CDR3: TGTGCCAGCAGCACGGCTAGCTACGAGCAGTACTTC. Its translation: CASSTASYEQYF. Filled out from reference TRBV7-9 and TRBJ2-7, the complete variable domain reads DTGVSQNPRHKITKRGQNVTFRCDPISEHNRLYWYRQTLGQGPEFLTYFQNEAQLEKSRLLSDRFSAERPKGSFSTLEIQRTEQGDSAMYLCASSTASYEQYFGPGTRLTVT.

This clonotype was seen repeatedly, ten times or more. This beta chain came through as a stray read in a library set up for alpha chains, and its size says little. The chain is built from TRBV20-1 and TRBJ2-2, with D possibly TRBD1 on 6 matching bases. The CDR3 contains 12 residues. The V end lost 8 bases, the J end lost 3 bases, and 10 bases lay between the germline ends. Germline CDR1 is DFQATT and CDR2 is SNEGSKA (reference sequence). The CDR3 DNA sequence: TGCAGTTCGCCAGGGGACACCGGGGAGCTGTTTTTT. It yields the protein CSSPGDTGELFF.

This clonotype showed up many times. With the library built for alpha chains, this beta chain is off target and its frequency is not meaningful. The V gene is TRBV7-9, the J gene TRBJ1-6, with D unresolved. The ends were cut back, 1 base at V and 10 bases at J, with 14 bases in the middle. Germline loops: CDR1 SEHNR, CDR2 FQNEAQ (reference sequence). This CDR3 region has 15 residues. This CDR3 reads CASSLGDPQYSPLHF. CDR3 in DNA: TGTGCCAGCAGCTTAGGGGATCCCCAGTACTCACCCCTCCACTTT.

There are many counts of this clonotype. This beta chain appears as a stray read in a library generated for alpha chains; its size is not informative. The V and J genes are TRBV5-6 and TRBJ1-4; D gene uncertain. Trimming stripped 1 base from V and 11 bases from J, with 15 bases between. The CDR3 length is 14 residues. In germline, CDR1 is SGHDT, CDR2 YYEEEE. CDR3 nucleotide sequence: TGTGCCAGCAGCTTGACTTCCGCCCTAGGGAAACTGTTTTTT. This sequence encodes CASSLTSALGKLFF. Based on the CDR3 plus reference TRBV5-6 and TRBJ1-4, the full variable domain is DAGVTQSPTHLIKTRGQQVTLRCSPKSGHDTVSWYQQALGQGPQFIFQYYEEEERQRGNFPDRFSGHQFPNYSSELNVNALLLGDSALYLCASSLTSALGKLFFGSGTQLSVL.

The sample holds many counts of this clonotype. Because the library targeted alpha chains, this beta chain is an off-target read whose size means little. The chain employs TRBV7-3 and TRBJ1-1, with 7 bases fitting TRBD1. The ends lost 6 bases at V and 6 bases at J; junction bases unmatched: 10. There are 14 residues in the CDR3. CDR1 is SGHTA and CDR2 is FQGTGA in the germline V gene. In nucleotides, the CDR3 is TGTGCCAGCAGGGCCAAACAGGGGACGCCTGAAGCTTTCTTT. This translates into CASRAKQGTPEAFF.

This clonotype rates as medium-sized. This beta chain was picked up by a library intended for alpha chains and is off target, so its count carries little meaning. This chain uses TRBV18 with TRBJ2-5; the match to TRBD1 covers 8 bases. This CDR3 is 17 amino acids long. The J segment lost 7 bases and the V segment lost 6 bases, leaving 19 bases of the junction unmatched. Germline CDR1 is KGHSH and CDR2 is LQKENI. CDR3 residues: CASSPGQGPSMNGTQYF. The CDR3 DNA follows: TGTGCCAGCTCTCCTGGACAGGGCCCTTCTATGAATGGGACCCAGTACTTC.

Sample share makes this clonotype medium-sized. This beta chain is an off-target read within a library intended for alpha chains, so its frequency means little. This chain uses TRBV4-1 with TRBJ1-1, with D possibly being TRBD1 (6 bases). Trimming took 0 bases from V and 0 from J, leaving 17 bases between them. CDR1 is MGHRA and CDR2 is YSYEKL in the germline V gene. This CDR3 region has 18 residues. This chain's CDR3 is CASSQDRPARTVNTEAFF. CDR3 DNA: TGCGCCAGCAGCCAAGATCGCCCTGCCCGGACAGTGAACACTGAAGCTTTCTTT.

This clonotype was detected many times. This beta chain is an unintended read in a library built for alpha chains; its size means little. The chain is built from TRBV9 and TRBJ2-3, with D tentatively TRBD1 (6 bases). This CDR3 has 15 amino acids. Germline V gene sequence: CDR1 SGDLS, CDR2 YYNGEE. V lost 0 bases and J 2 bases, leaving 10 bases between the germline ends. Here the CDR3 DNA reads TGTGCCAGCAGCGTAGGCCGGACAGTCACAGATACGCAGTATTTT. It encodes CASSVGRTVTDTQYF.

In this sample, this clonotype is medium-sized. This beta chain was picked up by a library intended for alpha chains and is off target, so its count carries little meaning. The rearrangement links TRBV7-9 to TRBJ1-1; no clear D gene. The CDR3 consists of 14 residues. V gave up 11 bases and J gave up 2 bases, with 18 bases separating them. Germline CDR1 SEHNR, CDR2 FQNEAQ (reference sequence). CDR3: CAGKRVFANTEAFF. Written as DNA, the CDR3 is TGTGCCGGAAAGAGGGTTTTTGCAAACACTGAAGCTTTCTTT. Complete variable domain (other parts from reference TRBV7-9 and TRBJ1-1): DTGVSQNPRHKITKRGQNVTFRCDPISEHNRLYWYRQTLGQGPEFLTYFQNEAQLEKSRLLSDRFSAERPKGSFSTLEIQRTEQGDSAMYLCAGKRVFANTEAFFGQGTRLTVV.

This clonotype was picked up many times. This beta chain appears as a stray read in a library generated for alpha chains; its size is not informative. V usage is TRBV28 and J usage is TRBJ2-1; a weak D match, TRBD2 (6 bases). Trimming cost V 8 bases and J 10 bases, with 18 bases left between them. Germline V gives CDR1 MDHEN, CDR2 SYDVKM. The CDR3 runs to 13 residues. The CDR3 here is CASGGIDPPEQFF. The CDR3 DNA follows: TGTGCCAGCGGAGGGATAGACCCGCCGGAGCAGTTCTTC.

This clonotype is labeled medium-sized. This beta chain represents an off-target read in a library built for alpha chains; its size is of limited meaning. The rearrangement joins TRBV5-8 to TRBJ2-1; D is unresolved. V was clipped by 3 bases and J by 0 bases, with 10 bases between them. This CDR3 has 15 amino acids. Germline CDR1 and CDR2: SGHTS and YDEGEE. The CDR3 protein is CASSSGPSSYNEQFF. The CDR3, as DNA: TGTGCCAGCAGCTCCGGACCTAGCTCCTACAATGAGCAGTTCTTC.

This clonotype was detected ten times or more. This beta chain came through as a stray read in a library set up for alpha chains, and its size says little. The chain carries TRBV6-5 and TRBJ2-2, with 8 bases fitting TRBD1. CDR1 and CDR2 (germline): MNHEY, SVGAGI. The CDR3 is 15 residues long. With 3 bases clipped from V and 5 bases from J, the junction kept 5 bases outside the gene matches. The CDR3 DNA is TGTGCCAGCAGTTATCAGGGGGCTTCTACCGGGGAGCTGTTTTTT. Translated, it gives CASSYQGASTGELFF.

At least ten counts were recorded for this clonotype. This beta chain came through as a stray read in a library set up for alpha chains, and its size says little. The genes are TRBV5-6 and TRBJ2-7; TRBD2 is a possible D gene (5 bases). CDR1 is SGHDT and CDR2 is YYEEEE in the germline V gene. The CDR3 runs to 15 residues. The V and J ends lost 3 bases and 5 bases respectively, with 18 bases between them. This chain's CDR3 is CASSSLDKPTNEQYF. As DNA, the CDR3 is TGTGCCAGCAGCTCATTAGACAAGCCGACTAACGAGCAGTACTTC.